One sample yielded the 20 T cell receptor beta chains listed below, sequenced in a study of beta chain features in type 1 diabetes. Study-wide results and limits: Patients with Type 1 diabetes showed moderately but significantly shorter TCRB CDR3s in all four CD4+ subsets.

Their antigen targets remain unknown. As every portion of the isolated RNA was reverse transcribed, the sequencing read expressed TCRB transcripts. Measured with immunoSEQ multiplex PCR; TCRdb has only the in-frame clones, and not every one. The table records 600,000 to 700,000 clones, around an eighth of them present only once. Sequencing was performed on naive CD4+ T cells from blood. The receptors shown here come from a young man with type 1 diabetes.

V gene TRBV4-1 combines with J gene TRBJ2-1, with TRBD1 matching over 9 bases. Germline assignment: CDR1 MGHRA and CDR2 YSYEKL. V was clipped by 5 bases and J by 8 bases; unmatched bases: 13. The CDR3 length is 16 residues. The CDR3 loop reads CASSWPGTGFFHEQFF. CDR3 coding DNA: TGCGCCAGCAGCTGGCCCGGGACAGGGTTCTTCCATGAGCAGTTCTTC.

This clone showed up just a few times. This sequence joins TRBV4-1 and TRBJ1-5; TRBD1 matches 8 bases. Germline CDR1 reads MGHRA; CDR2 reads YSYEKL. The length of the CDR3 is 16 residues. Trimming removed 0 bases from V and 4 bases from J; junction bases left unmatched: 5. The CDR3 spells CASSQDGDRGNQPQHF. The CDR3 region has the DNA TGCGCCAGCAGCCAAGATGGAGACAGGGGTAATCAGCCCCAGCATTTT.

The V and J genes are TRBV5-6 and TRBJ1-5, with D uncertain. V was clipped by 6 bases and J by 5 bases, with 15 bases between them. CDR3 length: 14 residues. CDR1 and CDR2 from the germline V gene are SGHDT and YYEEEE. The CDR3 region is CASTRHTGDQPQHF. The DNA for the CDR3 is TGTGCCAGCACTCGACACACTGGGGATCAGCCCCAGCATTTT.

The table lists this clone with a few counts. This rearrangement joins TRBV4-1 to TRBJ2-7; perhaps TRBD1 as D (5 bases). This CDR3 region has 14 residues. The germline gives CDR1 MGHRA, CDR2 YSYEKL. V lost 2 bases, J lost 3 bases, and 11 bases lay in between. The CDR3 here is CASSQQQDNYEQYF. The CDR3 nucleotides are TGCGCCAGCAGCCAACAACAGGATAACTACGAGCAGTACTTC.

This clone was seen more than once but under ten times. The V gene is TRBV5-1, the J gene TRBJ2-1, with 9 bases aligning to TRBD1. The V gene end was trimmed by 4 bases and the J gene end by 5 bases; junction bases not matched to a gene: 1. CDR1 is SGHRS and CDR2 is YFSETQ in the germline V gene. This CDR3 contains 13 residues. CDR3 protein: CASSGTGNNEQFF. As DNA, the CDR3 is TGCGCCAGCAGCGGGACAGGGAACAATGAGCAGTTCTTC.

This clone was seen more than once but under ten times. The rearrangement links TRBV30 to TRBJ2-7; no clear D. The CDR3 runs 14 residues. Germline CDR1 is GTSNPN and CDR2 is SVGIG (reference sequence). Trimming cost V 2 bases and J 4 bases, with 15 bases left between them. The CDR3 region has the DNA TGTGCCTGGAGTCCCTACACAACTCCATACGAGCAGTACTTC. Its translation: CAWSPYTTPYEQYF. Supplemented by reference TRBV30 and TRBJ2-7, the full variable domain reads SQTIHQWPATLVQPVGSPLSLECTVEGTSNPNLYWYRQAAGRGLQLLFYSVGIGQISSEVPQNLSASRPQDRQFILSSKKLLLSDSGFYLCAWSPYTTPYEQYFGPGTRLTVT.

Only a few counts were recorded for this clone. The chain links TRBV5-4 to TRBJ2-1; possible D gene TRBD2, 5 bases. CDR3 size: 15 residues. Germline CDR1 SGHNT, CDR2 YYREEE (reference sequence). V shed 2 bases and J shed 3 bases, with 12 bases lying between them. As DNA, the CDR3 is TGTGCCAGCAGCTTAGAGGACTTCTTCTACAATGAGCAGTTCTTC. Encoded protein: CASSLEDFFYNEQFF.

The chain is built from TRBV30 and TRBJ1-2; D not certain. The germline V gene has CDR1 GTSNPN and CDR2 SVGIG (reference sequence). The CDR3 contains 14 residues. The V end lost 4 bases, the J end lost 2 bases, and 14 bases lay between the germline ends. The CDR3 DNA is TGTGCCTGGACCCTGGTCTCAATAAACTATGGCTACACCTTC. It specifies CAWTLVSINYGYTF. The full variable domain, in which reference TRBV30 and TRBJ1-2 provide the parts outside the CDR3, is SQTIHQWPATLVQPVGSPLSLECTVEGTSNPNLYWYRQAAGRGLQLLFYSVGIGQISSEVPQNLSASRPQDRQFILSSKKLLLSDSGFYLCAWTLVSINYGYTFGSGTRLTVV.

This clone was counted only a few times. The chain combines TRBV19 with TRBJ2-7; TRBD1 matches 9 bases. The V segment lost 8 bases and the J segment 0 bases; nucleotides outside the gene matches: 17. The V gene's germline CDR1 is LNHDA and CDR2 SQIVND (reference sequence). The CDR3 has 18 residues. The CDR3 DNA sequence: TGTGCCAGTTCTTCAGGACAGGGGCGATCTTCGAGCTCCTACGAGCAGTACTTC. This codes for CASSSGQGRSSSSYEQYF.

The gene calls are TRBV19 and TRBJ2-6; no clear D. V lost 4 bases and J lost 3, with 10 bases in between. Germline assignment: CDR1 LNHDA and CDR2 SQIVND (reference sequence). This CDR3 spans 15 amino acids. The CDR3 loop is CASSKGIYGANVLTF. For the CDR3, the DNA is TGTGCCAGTAGTAAAGGAATTTATGGGGCCAACGTCCTGACTTTC.

The rearrangement uses TRBV19 and TRBJ1-4; D is ambiguous. V lost 10 bases and J lost 8, with 14 bases in between. This CDR3 has 12 amino acids. Germline V CDR1 and CDR2: LNHDA, SQIVND (reference sequence). In nucleotides, the CDR3 is TGTGCCACCCGGTACCAGGAGGAAAAACTGTTTTTT. Its protein is CATRYQEEKLFF. The variable domain in full, with the rest retrieved from reference TRBV19 and TRBJ1-4, is DGGITQSPKYLFRKEGQNVTLSCEQNLNHDAMYWYRQDPGQGLRLIYYSQIVNDFQKGDIAEGYSVSREKKESFPLTVTSAQKNPTAFYLCATRYQEEKLFFGSGTQLSVL.

The rearrangement links TRBV2 to TRBJ1-3, with unresolved D. Germline V CDR1 and CDR2: SNHLY, FYNNEI. Trimming cost V 2 bases and J 1 base, with 6 bases left between them. The length of the CDR3 is 14 residues. CDR3 sequence reads: CASSETRSGNTIYF. The CDR3 region has the DNA TGTGCCAGCAGTGAAACAAGGTCTGGAAACACCATATATTTT.

This clone was found a few times. The gene calls are TRBV30 and TRBJ1-6, with D unclear. The CDR3 totals 13 residues. Trimming took 4 bases from V and 9 from J, leaving 13 bases between them. The germline CDR1 and CDR2 sequences are GTSNPN and SVGIG (reference sequence). In nucleotides, the CDR3 is TGTGCCTGGACCCCCCAGGAGGGTTCACCCCTCCACTTT. Protein product: CAWTPQEGSPLHF.

This clone was counted a few times. The chain combines TRBV5-1 with TRBJ1-5, with a possible D match to TRBD1 (6 bases). Per the germline V gene, CDR1 is SGHRS and CDR2 is YFSETQ. The V gene lost 4 bases and the J gene lost 2 bases, with 13 bases spanning the gap. The CDR3 is 15 amino acids. Here the CDR3 reads CASSPEGVGNQPQHF. Written as DNA, the CDR3 is TGCGCCAGCAGCCCGGAGGGGGTAGGCAATCAGCCCCAGCATTTT.

This clone occurred a few times. In DNA form, the CDR3 reads TGTGCCAGCAGTCGGGACGGCCACTATGGCTACACCTTC. Encoded protein: CASSRDGHYGYTF. The gene calls are TRBV25-1 and TRBJ1-2; D may be TRBD1 (5 bases). This CDR3 has 13 residues. Germline V CDR1 and CDR2: MGHDK, SYGVNS. V was trimmed by 5 bases and J by 3 bases, leaving 10 bases between them.

The chain carries TRBV2 and TRBJ1-1; D gene ambiguous. Germline CDR1 reads SNHLY; CDR2 reads FYNNEI. Deletions cut 5 bases from V and 1 base from J, with 11 bases between. This CDR3 is built from 14 residues. The CDR3 here is CASSRVTQNTEAFF. The CDR3 bases are TGTGCCAGCAGTAGGGTGACTCAGAACACTGAAGCTTTCTTT.

This clone has more than one count but fewer than ten. CDR3: CASSLGPSGQGTYEQYF. CDR3 bases: TGCGCCAGCAGCTTGGGACCCTCAGGGCAGGGGACATACGAGCAGTACTTC. The chain has TRBV5-1 and TRBJ2-7, with D possibly being TRBD1 (6 bases). Germline CDR1 SGHRS, CDR2 YFSETQ. V was pared by 0 bases and J by 4 bases, with 20 bases between. The CDR3 has 17 amino acids.

The CDR3 region has the DNA TGTGCCAGCAGTGAAGGGGCTGGGGGCTACACCTTC. Encoded protein: CASSEGAGGYTF. The rearrangement joins TRBV6-1 to TRBJ1-2; no clear D gene. This CDR3 spans 12 amino acids. Germline-derived CDR1 and CDR2 are MNHNS and SASEGT. Between the trimmed V and J ends, which lost 1 base and 8 bases, there was a span of 8 bases.

This chain links TRBV7-2 with TRBJ2-4; TRBD1 agrees at 8 bases. V trimming: 5 bases; J trimming: 7 bases; junction bases outside the gene matches: 1. This CDR3 is built from 12 residues. Germline V lookup: CDR1 SGHTA, CDR2 FQGNSA. This chain's CDR3 is CASSRQGNIQYF. CDR3 coding DNA: TGTGCCAGCAGCCGACAGGGGAACATTCAGTACTTC.

This clone was seen a handful of times. The chain employs TRBV7-2 and TRBJ1-1; 7 bases are a match to TRBD1. Germline loops: CDR1 SGHTA, CDR2 FQGNSA. V was clipped by 2 bases and J by 6 bases; unmatched bases: 21. The CDR3 loop spans 19 amino acids. The CDR3 nucleotides read TGTGCCAGCAGCTTATGGAATGGCGGGACAGCCTCACGGAAGCCTGAAGCTTTCTTT. This sequence encodes CASSLWNGGTASRKPEAFF.